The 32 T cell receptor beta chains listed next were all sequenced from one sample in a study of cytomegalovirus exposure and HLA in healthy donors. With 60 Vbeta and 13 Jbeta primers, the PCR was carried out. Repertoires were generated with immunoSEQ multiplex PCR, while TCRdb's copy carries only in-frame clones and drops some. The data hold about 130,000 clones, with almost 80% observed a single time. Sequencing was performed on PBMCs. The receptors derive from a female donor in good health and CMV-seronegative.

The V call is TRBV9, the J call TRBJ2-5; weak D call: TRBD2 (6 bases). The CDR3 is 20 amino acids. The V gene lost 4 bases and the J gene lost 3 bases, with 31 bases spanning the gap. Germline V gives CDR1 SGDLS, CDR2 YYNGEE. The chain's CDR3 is CASSPEGDSWASDWKETQYF. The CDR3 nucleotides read TGTGCCAGCAGCCCCGAAGGGGACTCCTGGGCTTCGGACTGGAAAGAGACCCAGTACTTC.

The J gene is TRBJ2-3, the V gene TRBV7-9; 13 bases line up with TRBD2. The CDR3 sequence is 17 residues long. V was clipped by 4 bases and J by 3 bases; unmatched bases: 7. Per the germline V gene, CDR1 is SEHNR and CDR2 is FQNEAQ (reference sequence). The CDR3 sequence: CASSSRTSGRETDTQYF. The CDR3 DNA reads TGTGCCAGCAGCTCGAGGACTAGCGGGAGAGAAACAGATACGCAGTATTTT.

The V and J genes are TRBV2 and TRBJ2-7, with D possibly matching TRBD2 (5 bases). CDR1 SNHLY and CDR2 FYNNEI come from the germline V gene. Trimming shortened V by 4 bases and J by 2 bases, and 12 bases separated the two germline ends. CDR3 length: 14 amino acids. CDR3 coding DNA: TGTGCCAGCAGTGCTTCTCGGGGTGCCTACGAGCAGTACTTC. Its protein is CASSASRGAYEQYF.

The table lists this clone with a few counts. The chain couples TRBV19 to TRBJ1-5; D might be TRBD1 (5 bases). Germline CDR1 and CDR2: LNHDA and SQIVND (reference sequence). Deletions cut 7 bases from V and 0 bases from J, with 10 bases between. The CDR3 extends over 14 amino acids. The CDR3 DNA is TGTGCCAGTACCCCAGGGTTTAGCAATCAGCCCCAGCATTTT. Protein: CASTPGFSNQPQHF.

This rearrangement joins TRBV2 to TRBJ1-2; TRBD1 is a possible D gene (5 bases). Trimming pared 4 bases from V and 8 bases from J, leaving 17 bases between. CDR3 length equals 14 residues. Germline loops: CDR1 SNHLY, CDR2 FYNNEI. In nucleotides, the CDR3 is TGTGCCAGCAGTGTCGAATCAGGGCCCGGGGGCTACACCTTC. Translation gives CASSVESGPGGYTF.

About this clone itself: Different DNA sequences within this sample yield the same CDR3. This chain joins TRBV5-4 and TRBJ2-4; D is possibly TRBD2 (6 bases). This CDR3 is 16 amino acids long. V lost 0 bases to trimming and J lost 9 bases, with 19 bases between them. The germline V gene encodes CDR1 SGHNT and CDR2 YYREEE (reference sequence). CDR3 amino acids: CASSLDLEGSGSIQYF. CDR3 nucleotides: TGTGCCAGCAGCTTGGATTTGGAGGGAAGTGGTAGCATTCAGTACTTC.

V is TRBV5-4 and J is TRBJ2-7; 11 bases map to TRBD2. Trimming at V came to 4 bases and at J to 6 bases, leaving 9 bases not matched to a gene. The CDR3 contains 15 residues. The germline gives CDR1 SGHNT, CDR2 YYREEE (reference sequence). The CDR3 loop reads CASSQTSGARSEQYF. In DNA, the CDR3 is TGTGCCAGCAGCCAGACTAGCGGGGCCAGAAGCGAGCAGTACTTC.

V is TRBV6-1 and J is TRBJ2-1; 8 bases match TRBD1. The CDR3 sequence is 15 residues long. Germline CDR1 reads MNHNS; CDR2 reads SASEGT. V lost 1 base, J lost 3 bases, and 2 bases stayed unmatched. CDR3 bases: TGTGCCAGCAGTGAAGGGACAGGGTTCTACAATGAGCAGTTCTTC. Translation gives CASSEGTGFYNEQFF.

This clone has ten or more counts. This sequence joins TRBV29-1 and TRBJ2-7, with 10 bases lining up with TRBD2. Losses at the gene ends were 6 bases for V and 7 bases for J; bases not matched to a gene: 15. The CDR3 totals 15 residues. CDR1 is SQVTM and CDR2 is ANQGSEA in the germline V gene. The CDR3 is CSVGSGSGRASEQYF. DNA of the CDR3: TGCAGCGTGGGATCTGGGAGCGGGAGGGCTTCGGAGCAGTACTTC.

For the CDR3, the DNA is TGTGCCAGCAGCTTAGTAGCGGGAAGTGAAACCGAGCAGTACTTC. Amino acid sequence: CASSLVAGSETEQYF. V is TRBV7-2 and J is TRBJ2-7; 8 nucleotides agree with TRBD2. The germline V gene has CDR1 SGHTA and CDR2 FQGNSA. This CDR3 has 15 residues. V lost 1 base, J lost 6 bases, and 8 bases stayed unmatched.

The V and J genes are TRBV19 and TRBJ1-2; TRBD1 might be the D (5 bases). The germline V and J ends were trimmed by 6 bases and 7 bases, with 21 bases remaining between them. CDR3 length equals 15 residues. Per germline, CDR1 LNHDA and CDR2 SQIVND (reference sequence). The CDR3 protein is CASSARGPRFGGYTF. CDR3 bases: TGTGCCAGTAGCGCGCGGGGACCCCGATTTGGTGGCTACACCTTC.

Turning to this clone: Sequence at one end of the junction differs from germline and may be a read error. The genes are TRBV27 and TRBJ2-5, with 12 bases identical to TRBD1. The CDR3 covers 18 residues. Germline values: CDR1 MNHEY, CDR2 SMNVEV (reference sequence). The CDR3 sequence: CASSQLVSGDRGHPLRNF. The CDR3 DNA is TGTGCCAGCAGCCAGTTGGTGTCGGGGGACAGGGGGCACCCACTGCGAAACTTC.

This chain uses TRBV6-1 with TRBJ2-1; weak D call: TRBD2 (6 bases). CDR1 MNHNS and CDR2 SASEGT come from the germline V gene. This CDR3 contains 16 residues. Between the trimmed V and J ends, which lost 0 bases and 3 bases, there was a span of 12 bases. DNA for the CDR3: TGTGCCAGCAGTGAAGCGCGGGGAAGGGACTACAATGAGCAGTTCTTC. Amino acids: CASSEARGRDYNEQFF.

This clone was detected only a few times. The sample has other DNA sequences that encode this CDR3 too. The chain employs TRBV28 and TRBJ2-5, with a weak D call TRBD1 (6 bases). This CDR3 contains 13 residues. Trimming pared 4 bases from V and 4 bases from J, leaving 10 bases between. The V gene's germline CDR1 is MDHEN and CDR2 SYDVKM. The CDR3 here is CASSSSGAETQYF. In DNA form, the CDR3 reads TGTGCCAGCAGTTCGTCAGGGGCAGAGACCCAGTACTTC.

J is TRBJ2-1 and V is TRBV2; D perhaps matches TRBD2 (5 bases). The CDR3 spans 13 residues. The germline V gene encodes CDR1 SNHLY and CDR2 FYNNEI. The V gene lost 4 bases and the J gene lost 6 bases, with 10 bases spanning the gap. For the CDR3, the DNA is TGTGCCAGCAGTGGCGGGCTAGTCAATGAGCAGTTCTTC. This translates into CASSGGLVNEQFF.

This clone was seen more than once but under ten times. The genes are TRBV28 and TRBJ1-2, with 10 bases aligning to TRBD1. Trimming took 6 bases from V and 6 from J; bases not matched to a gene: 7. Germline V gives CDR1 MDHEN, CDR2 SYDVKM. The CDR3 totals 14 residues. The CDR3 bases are TGTGCCAGCAGACAGACAGGGGGCAATGATGGCTACACCTTC. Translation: CASRQTGGNDGYTF.

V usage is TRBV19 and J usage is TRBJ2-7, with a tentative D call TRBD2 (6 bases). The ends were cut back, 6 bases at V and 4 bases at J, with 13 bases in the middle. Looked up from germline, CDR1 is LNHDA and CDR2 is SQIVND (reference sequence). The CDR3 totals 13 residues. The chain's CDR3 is CASSPPGVYEQYF. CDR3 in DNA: TGTGCCAGTAGCCCACCGGGGGTTTACGAGCAGTACTTC. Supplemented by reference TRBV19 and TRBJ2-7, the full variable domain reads DGGITQSPKYLFRKEGQNVTLSCEQNLNHDAMYWYRQDPGQGLRLIYYSQIVNDFQKGDIAEGYSVSREKKESFPLTVTSAQKNPTAFYLCASSPPGVYEQYFGPGTRLTVT.

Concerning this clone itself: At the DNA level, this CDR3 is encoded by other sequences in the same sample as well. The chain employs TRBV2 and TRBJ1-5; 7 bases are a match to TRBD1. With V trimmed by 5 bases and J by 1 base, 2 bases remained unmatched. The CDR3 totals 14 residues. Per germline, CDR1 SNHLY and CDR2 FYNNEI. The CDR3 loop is CASSRQGSNQPQHF. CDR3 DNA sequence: TGTGCCAGCAGTCGACAGGGCAGCAATCAGCCCCAGCATTTT.

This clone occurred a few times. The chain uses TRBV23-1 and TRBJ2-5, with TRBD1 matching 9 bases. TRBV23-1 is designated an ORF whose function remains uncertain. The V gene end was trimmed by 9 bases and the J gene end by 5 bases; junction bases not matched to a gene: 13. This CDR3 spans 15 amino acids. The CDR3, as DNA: TGCGCCAGGGGGACAAACAGGGGGCCTCGGGAGACCCAGTACTTC. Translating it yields CARGTNRGPRETQYF.

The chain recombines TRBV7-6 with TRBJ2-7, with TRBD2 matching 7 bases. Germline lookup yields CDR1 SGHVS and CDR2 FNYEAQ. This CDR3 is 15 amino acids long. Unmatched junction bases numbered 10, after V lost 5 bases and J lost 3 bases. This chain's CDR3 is CASSPTPGRDYEQYF. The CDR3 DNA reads TGTGCCAGCAGCCCAACCCCGGGGAGGGACTACGAGCAGTACTTC.

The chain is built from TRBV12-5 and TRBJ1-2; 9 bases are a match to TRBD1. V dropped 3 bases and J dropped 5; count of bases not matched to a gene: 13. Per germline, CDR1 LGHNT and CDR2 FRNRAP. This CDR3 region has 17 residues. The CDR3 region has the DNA TGTGCTAGTGGTTTCGTACAGGGGGCCTTACCTCCTTATGGCTACACCTTC. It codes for CASGFVQGALPPYGYTF. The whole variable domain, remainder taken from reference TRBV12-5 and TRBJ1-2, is DARVTQTPRHKVTEMGQEVTMRCQPILGHNTVFWYRQTMMQGLELLAYFRNRAPLDDSGMPKDRFSAEMPDATLATLKIQPSEPRDSAVYFCASGFVQGALPPYGYTFGSGTRLTVV.

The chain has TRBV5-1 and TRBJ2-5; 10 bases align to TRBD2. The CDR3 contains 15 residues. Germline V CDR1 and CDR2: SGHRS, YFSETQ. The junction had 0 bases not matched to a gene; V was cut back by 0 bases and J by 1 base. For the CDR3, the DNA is TGCGCCAGCAGCTTGGGGACTAGCGGCCAAGAGACCCAGTACTTC. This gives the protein CASSLGTSGQETQYF.

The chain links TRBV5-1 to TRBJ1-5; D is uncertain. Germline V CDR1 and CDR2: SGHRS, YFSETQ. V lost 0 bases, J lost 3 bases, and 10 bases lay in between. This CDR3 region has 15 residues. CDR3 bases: TGCGCCAGCAGCTTGGACAGCCCGACCAATCAGCCCCAGCATTTT. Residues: CASSLDSPTNQPQHF.

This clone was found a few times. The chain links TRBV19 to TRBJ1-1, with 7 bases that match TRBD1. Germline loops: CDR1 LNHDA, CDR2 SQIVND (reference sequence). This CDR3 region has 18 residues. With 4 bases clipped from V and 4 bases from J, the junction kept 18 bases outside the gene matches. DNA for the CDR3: TGTGCCAGTAGTACCCCGACAGGGTACGGCTTAGGGGGCACTGAAGCTTTCTTT. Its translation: CASSTPTGYGLGGTEAFF.

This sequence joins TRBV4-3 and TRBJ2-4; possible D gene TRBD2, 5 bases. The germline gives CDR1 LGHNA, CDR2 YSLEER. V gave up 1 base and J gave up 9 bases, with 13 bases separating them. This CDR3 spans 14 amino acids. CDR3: CASSQAPTRGIQYF. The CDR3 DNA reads TGCGCCAGCAGCCAAGCCCCGACTCGGGGCATTCAGTACTTC.

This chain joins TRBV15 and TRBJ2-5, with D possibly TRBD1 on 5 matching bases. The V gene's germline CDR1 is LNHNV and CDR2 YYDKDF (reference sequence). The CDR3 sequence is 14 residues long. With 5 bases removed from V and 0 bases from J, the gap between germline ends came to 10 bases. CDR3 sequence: CATSQGRYQETQYF. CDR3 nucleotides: TGTGCCACCAGCCAGGGCCGGTACCAAGAGACCCAGTACTTC. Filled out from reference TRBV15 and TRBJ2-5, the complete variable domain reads DAMVIQNPRYQVTQFGKPVTLSCSQTLNHNVMYWYQQKSSQAPKLLFHYYDKDFNNEADTPDNFQSRRPNTSFCFLDIRSPGLGDTAMYLCATSQGRYQETQYFGPGTRLLVL.

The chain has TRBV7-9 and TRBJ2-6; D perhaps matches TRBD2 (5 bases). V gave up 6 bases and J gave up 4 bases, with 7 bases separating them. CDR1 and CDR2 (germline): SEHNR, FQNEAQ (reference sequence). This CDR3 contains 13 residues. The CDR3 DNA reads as TGTGCCAGCAGGGGAGCGGGGGCCAACGTCCTGACTTTC. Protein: CASRGAGANVLTF. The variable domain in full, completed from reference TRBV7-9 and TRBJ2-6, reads DTGVSQNPRHKITKRGQNVTFRCDPISEHNRLYWYRQTLGQGPEFLTYFQNEAQLEKSRLLSDRFSAERPKGSFSTLEIQRTEQGDSAMYLCASRGAGANVLTFGAGSRLTVL.

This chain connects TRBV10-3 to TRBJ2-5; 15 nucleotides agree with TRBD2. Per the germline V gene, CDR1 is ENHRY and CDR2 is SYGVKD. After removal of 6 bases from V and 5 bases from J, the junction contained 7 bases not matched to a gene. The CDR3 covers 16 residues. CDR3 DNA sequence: TGTGCCATCAGGGGCGGACTAGCGGGAGGGAGGGAGACCCAGTACTTC. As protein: CAIRGGLAGGRETQYF.

CDR3 DNA: TGTGCCAGCAGCGGACACAGGGTCACTGAAGCTTTCTTT. Its translation: CASSGHRVTEAFF. The rearrangement joins TRBV7-2 to TRBJ1-1, with D possibly being TRBD1 (6 bases). The germline gives CDR1 SGHTA, CDR2 FQGNSA. The CDR3 has 13 residues. V lost 5 bases and J lost 4, with 11 bases in between.

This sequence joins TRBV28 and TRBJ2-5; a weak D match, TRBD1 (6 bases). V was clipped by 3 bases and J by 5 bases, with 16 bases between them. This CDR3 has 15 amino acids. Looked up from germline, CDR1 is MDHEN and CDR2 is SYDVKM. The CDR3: CASSLGAGDGETQYF. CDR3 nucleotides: TGTGCCAGCAGTTTGGGGGCAGGGGATGGGGAGACCCAGTACTTC.

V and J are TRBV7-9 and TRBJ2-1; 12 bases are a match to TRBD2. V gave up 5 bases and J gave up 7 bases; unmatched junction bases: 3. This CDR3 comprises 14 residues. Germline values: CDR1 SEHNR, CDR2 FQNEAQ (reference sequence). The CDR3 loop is CASSVGTSGNEQFF. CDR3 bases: TGTGCCAGCAGCGTCGGGACTAGCGGGAATGAGCAGTTCTTC.

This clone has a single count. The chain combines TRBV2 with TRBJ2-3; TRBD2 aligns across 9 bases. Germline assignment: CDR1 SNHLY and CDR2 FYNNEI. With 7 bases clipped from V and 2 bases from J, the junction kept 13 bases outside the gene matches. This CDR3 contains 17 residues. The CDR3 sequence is CASTVGGAGGITDTQYF. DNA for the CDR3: TGTGCCAGCACCGTGGGTGGAGCGGGAGGAATCACAGATACGCAGTATTTT.